This entry describes one T cell receptor (beta chain). What this receptor recognizes is not known. Qualities for individual bases were not recorded, and no much larger clone is one base off. This record comes from a study of T cell changes during pregnancy in multiple sclerosis (dated by TCRdb to between 2018 and 2021). Broadly, across the study: The study examined how the T cell repertoire changed over the course of pregnancy in women with multiple sclerosis.

The library came from the immunoSEQ multiplex PCR assay. Drawn from immuneACCESS, this table holds only the in-frame rearrangements with V and J called that TCRdb kept. Clones are partly lost; checked studies trace under half to an unresolved V gene and leave the rest unexplained. In all, the sample holds tens of thousands of clones, and around 93% of those were seen once. The ten largest clones capture 0.75% to 0.95% of the sample. From its cysteine to its phenylalanine, the CDR3 spans 16 amino acids. This entry keeps only the CDR3 DNA: 48 bases, framed from base 1. This receptor was identified in a female donor with multiple sclerosis, enrolled in a pregnancy study. Sample: peripheral blood, taken in the first trimester of pregnancy. The chain uses TRBV21-1 and TRBJ1-2; TRBD1, as called in the table, went unchecked against the DNA. TRBV21-1 is tagged as a pseudogene. The DNA sequence reads TGTGCCAGCACCAAAGGGGAAAAGGACAAAGCCTATGGCTACACCTTC. Translated, this is CASTKGEKDKAYGYTF.